This TCR beta chain comes out of a study of shared clonotypes between healthy human individuals. J lost 2 bases, V lost 6 bases, and 13 bases had no gene match. The V gene's germline CDR1 is KGHSH and CDR2 LQKENI. The CDR3 spans 17 residues. Sequencing was performed with immunoSEQ multiplex PCR; in TCRdb, only in-frame clones are kept and a portion is missing. The sample holds over a million clones, about 80% seen once. The receptor's source is a man younger than 35 in good health. Some clones in this sample may be carry-over from other donors' samples. Sequencing used memory CD4+ T cells from PBMCs. Subset here: CD45RA-negative fraction. The J gene is TRBJ2-5, the V gene TRBV18, with TRBD2 matching 9 bases. CDR3 sequence (DNA): TGTGCCAGCTCCCCAAGGGCTAGCGGGAATCGGCAAGAGACCCAGTACTTC. Translating it yields CASSPRASGNRQETQYF.